A selection of T cell receptor beta chains follows, all from one sample in a study of blood T cells in healthy people across ages. TCRdb re-derived calls from the 5' RACE reads in MiXCR, one entry per CDR3 protein. The sample comprises roughly 1.4 million distinct CDR3 sequences, 59% of which are singletons, and 6.5% to 8.5% rests with the top ten. The specimen sequenced was blood. Source of these receptors: a man aged 18 to 29 in good health. CDR3s include the opening cysteine and the closing phenylalanine or tryptophan. Fields, in order: D gene, clone size, V gene, J gene, CDR3 DNA, CDR3 protein. D genes are given only for firm matches. A clone size is listed for some rows: how often the clone was seen (once, few, many), or a class if it is expanded.

d_gene: -
abundance: few
v_gene: TRBV20-1
j_gene: TRBJ2-1
CDR3nt: TGCAGTGCTAGAGCCCCGAGGCCTAGCTGGGTCAATGAGCAGTTCTTC
CDR3aa: CSARAPRPSWVNEQFF

d_gene: TRBD2
abundance: -
v_gene: TRBV11-1
j_gene: TRBJ2-7
CDR3nt: TGTGCCAGCAGCTTTGTGACTAGCGGGAGCCACTCAGCCTACGAGCAGTACTTC
CDR3aa: CASSFVTSGSHSAYEQYF

d_gene: -
abundance: -
v_gene: TRBV4-3
j_gene: TRBJ1-1
CDR3nt: TGCGCCAGCAGCTTCCAGGTCCAGAACACTGAAGCTTTCTTT
CDR3aa: CASSFQVQNTEAFF

d_gene: TRBD2
abundance: -
v_gene: TRBV4-2
j_gene: TRBJ2-3
CDR3nt: TGTGCCAGCAGCCAAGGACTAGCGGGGGCCAACACAGATACGCAGTATTTT
CDR3aa: CASSQGLAGANTDTQYF

d_gene: TRBD2
abundance: -
v_gene: TRBV29-1
j_gene: TRBJ2-1
CDR3nt: TGCAGCGTTCGGGCGGGAGGGCCTTACAAAACTAACAATGAGCAGTTCTTC
CDR3aa: CSVRAGGPYKTNNEQFF

d_gene: -
abundance: -
v_gene: TRBV27
j_gene: TRBJ2-1
CDR3nt: TGTGCCAGTTACGCGCTGACGAGCTCCTACAATGAGCAGTTCTTC
CDR3aa: CASYALTSSYNEQFF

d_gene: -
abundance: -
v_gene: TRBV6-6
j_gene: TRBJ1-1
CDR3nt: TGTGCCAGCAGTACAGAGTTTGGCACTGAAGCTTTCTTT
CDR3aa: CASSTEFGTEAFF

d_gene: -
abundance: -
v_gene: TRBV7-9
j_gene: TRBJ1-2
CDR3nt: TGTGCCAGCAGCTTAGTCGGGACGGGGTTTGACTATGGCTACACCTTC
CDR3aa: CASSLVGTGFDYGYTF

d_gene: -
abundance: -
v_gene: TRBV11-2
j_gene: TRBJ2-3
CDR3nt: TGTGCCAGCAGCCAAGGGGGGGCGTTAGATACGCAGTATTTT
CDR3aa: CASSQGGALDTQYF

d_gene: -
abundance: -
v_gene: TRBV5-5
j_gene: TRBJ2-1
CDR3nt: TGTGCCAGCAGCTTGGCAGGAGGTTGGAGTGTTGGGACCTACAATGAGCAGTTCTTC
CDR3aa: CASSLAGGWSVGTYNEQFF

d_gene: TRBD2
abundance: -
v_gene: TRBV7-9
j_gene: TRBJ2-7
CDR3nt: TGTGCCAGCAGCTTAGTAGCGGGAGGAGGTAGGGAGCAGTACTTC
CDR3aa: CASSLVAGGGREQYF

d_gene: -
abundance: -
v_gene: TRBV5-5
j_gene: TRBJ2-2
CDR3nt: TGTGCCAGCAGCTTGGCAGCAACCCCCGGGGAGCTGTTTTTT
CDR3aa: CASSLAATPGELFF

d_gene: -
abundance: once
v_gene: TRBV7-9
j_gene: TRBJ1-2
CDR3nt: TGTGCCAGCAGCTCGGGACTGATCACCCCCTCTAACTATGGCTACACCTTC
CDR3aa: CASSSGLITPSNYGYTF

d_gene: TRBD1
abundance: -
v_gene: TRBV6-5
j_gene: TRBJ1-1
CDR3nt: TGTGCCAGCAGTTTCTATTCTGGGACAGCGAACACTGAAGCTTTCTTT
CDR3aa: CASSFYSGTANTEAFF

d_gene: -
abundance: -
v_gene: TRBV6-5
j_gene: TRBJ2-7
CDR3nt: TGTGCCAGCCACAAGCCGGGGTCCTACGAGCAGTACTTC
CDR3aa: CASHKPGSYEQYF

d_gene: -
abundance: few
v_gene: TRBV20-1
j_gene: TRBJ2-3
CDR3nt: TGCAGTGCTAGAGGGTTCGGCACAGATACGCAGTATTTT
CDR3aa: CSARGFGTDTQYF

d_gene: -
abundance: -
v_gene: TRBV29-1
j_gene: TRBJ1-1
CDR3nt: TGCAGCGTTGCCGGGACAAAAGCTTTCTTT
CDR3aa: CSVAGTKAFF

d_gene: -
abundance: -
v_gene: TRBV5-1
j_gene: TRBJ1-1
CDR3nt: TGCGCCAGCAGCTTGTTCGGGGGAAACATGAACACTGAAGCTTTCTTT
CDR3aa: CASSLFGGNMNTEAFF

d_gene: TRBD1
abundance: once
v_gene: TRBV14
j_gene: TRBJ1-6
CDR3nt: TGTGCCAGCAGCCCGGGGACAGTCGGACCCCTCCACTTT
CDR3aa: CASSPGTVGPLHF

d_gene: TRBD2
abundance: few
v_gene: TRBV13
j_gene: TRBJ2-1
CDR3nt: TGTGCCAGCAGCTTCGGTCTTGGGTCAGCCGACGGGAGGAGGGACAATGAGCAGTTCTTC
CDR3aa: CASSFGLGSADGRRDNEQFF

d_gene: TRBD2
abundance: -
v_gene: TRBV7-2
j_gene: TRBJ2-7
CDR3nt: TGTGCCAGCAGGTTGACTAGCGGGAGTAAAGGGCGCGAGCAGTACTTC
CDR3aa: CASRLTSGSKGREQYF

d_gene: TRBD2
abundance: -
v_gene: TRBV20-1
j_gene: TRBJ2-1
CDR3nt: TGCAGTGCTTATCTAGCGGGGGGGTACAATGAGCAGTTCTTC
CDR3aa: CSAYLAGGYNEQFF

d_gene: -
abundance: few
v_gene: TRBV7-2
j_gene: TRBJ1-4
CDR3nt: TGTGCCAGTCGGACCGTCAATAATGAAAAACTGTTTTTT
CDR3aa: CASRTVNNEKLFF

d_gene: -
abundance: few
v_gene: TRBV20-1
j_gene: TRBJ2-3
CDR3nt: TGCAGTGTCATACTTGGACCGCTGAAAGGCGGGAGCACAGATACGCAGTATTTT
CDR3aa: CSVILGPLKGGSTDTQYF

d_gene: TRBD2
abundance: -
v_gene: TRBV7-2
j_gene: TRBJ2-1
CDR3nt: TGTGCCAGCAGCCCTCGGACTAGCAGAATTGAGCAGTTCTTC
CDR3aa: CASSPRTSRIEQFF

d_gene: -
abundance: -
v_gene: TRBV10-3
j_gene: TRBJ2-5
CDR3nt: TGTGCCATCAGTGACTCCAATGGGGAGACCCAGTACTTC
CDR3aa: CAISDSNGETQYF

d_gene: TRBD2
abundance: once
v_gene: TRBV5-1
j_gene: TRBJ2-7
CDR3nt: TGCGCCAGCAGCTCGAGCGGGAACTACTCCTACGAGCAGTACTTC
CDR3aa: CASSSSGNYSYEQYF

d_gene: -
abundance: -
v_gene: TRBV9
j_gene: TRBJ2-5
CDR3nt: TGTGCCAGCAGCTCATCACCCAGGGGTGTGGGAGAGACCCAGTACTTC
CDR3aa: CASSSSPRGVGETQYF

d_gene: -
abundance: -
v_gene: TRBV20-1
j_gene: TRBJ2-5
CDR3nt: TGCAGTACCAGGAGATCCGTAATACAAGAGACCCAGTACTTC
CDR3aa: CSTRRSVIQETQYF